The text below deals with one T cell receptor (beta chain). The antigen is unknown. Indicated treatment: approximately nine-day PBMC culture with coronavirus spike peptide pools or control peptides (ViraFEST assay). Researchers collected the unexposed donor's CD4+ T cells before the COVID-19 pandemic (2011-2018). SARS-CoV-2 S/N and four cold-coronavirus spikes were used to probe unexposed-donor CD4+ T cells, cells permitting. This CDR3 is 12 amino acids long. From germline, CDR1 is MNHNS and CDR2 SASEGT. V lost 4 bases, J lost 8 bases, and 9 bases lay in between. Scientists ran DNA taken from cultured CD4+ T cells through the Oncomine TCR Beta short-read assay for sequencing. TCRdb reprocessed the PCR reads via MiXCR and lists one record per CDR3 protein. The sample carries under 8,000 distinct CDR3 sequences, under 65% recorded once. The source of the sample is a study of vaccination and CD4 T cells after COVID-19.

Sequenced input: CD4+ T cells from blood, cultured in vitro. J is TRBJ1-5 and V is TRBV6-1; the D is unclear. The receptor was isolated from a human donor in good health. CDR3 sequence (DNA): TGTGCCAGCAGTGTAAGCCCTGAGCCCCAGCATTTT. Protein: CASSVSPEPQHF.